The clone carrying this T cell receptor (beta chain) turned up a few times. The sample originates from a study of blood T cell repertoires in COVID-19. Study details: Material from acute and convalescent COVID-19 was sourced from the United States, Italy and Spain. T cells, B-cell-depleted T cells, or PBMCs provided the cDNA or gDNA that served as material.

Per germline, CDR1 WNHNN and CDR2 SYGVQD (reference sequence). The V end lost 3 bases, the J end lost 8 bases, and 13 bases lay between the germline ends. This CDR3 region has 13 residues. As handled by the study authors: Amplified reference gene primers provided the basis for estimating nucleated cell counts. Generated by immunoSEQ multiplex PCR, the TCRdb table keeps only in-frame clones and is missing some. V and J calls and clone size are given by that table; D and trimming were obtained from the DNA. This sample has about 65,000 clones, with 70% to 85% found just once. The chain is built from TRBV10-1 and TRBJ1-2; D gene uncertain. The sequencing sample was made of peripheral blood. This sequence was found in a human donor in a cohort sampled during active COVID-19. CDR3 amino acids: CASSEGTGRGYTF. The DNA of the CDR3 is TGCGCCAGCAGTGAAGGCACGGGTCGAGGCTACACCTTC.